The entry below describes one TCR beta chain. The antigen remains unidentified. Generated by immunoSEQ multiplex PCR, the TCRdb table keeps only in-frame clones and is missing some. The table lists approximately 350,000 clones, 83% of them singletons. This entry comes from a study of Ad26.COV2.S vaccination and SARS-CoV-2 variants. Overall study context: Once, or twice with 56 days between doses, Ad26.COV2.S was given intramuscularly.

The germline CDR1 and CDR2 sequences are SGHAT and FQNNGV. This CDR3 spans 12 amino acids. V was cut by 4 bases and J by 2 bases, with 6 bases left in between. Study results and caveats: Measures of TCR breadth and depth may have fallen short of total T cell responses.

Specified treatment: roughly 20 received Ad26.COV2.S at low or high dose, single or two shots; 5 received placebo; per-sample allocation not given. Samples analyzed were those drawn on day 63 after the first vaccine or placebo injection. The J gene is TRBJ2-7, the V gene TRBV11-2; no clear D gene. This TCR was sampled from a person between 18 and 65 years old who received the Ad26.COV2.S COVID-19 vaccine or a placebo. Here the sequenced sample was peripheral blood, taken in a trial of Ad26.COV2.S vaccine versus placebo. Here the CDR3 DNA reads TGTGCCAGCAGCTCCGCGGCCTACGAGCAGTACTTC. Its translation: CASSSAAYEQYF.